The 17 T cell receptor beta chains below all came from one sample that was sequenced in a study of Tregs in tolerant kidney transplant recipients. Clones were read by immunoSEQ multiplex PCR, and TCRdb kept only the in-frame ones, dropping some. The repertoire holds some 64,000 clones, with 95% to 98% as singletons. This specimen consisted of Tregs from blood, obtained before the transplant. Receptors originate from a human donor who received a combined kidney and bone marrow transplant.

The rearrangement links TRBV7-9 to TRBJ1-1, with no clear D. Germline V gene sequence: CDR1 SEHNR, CDR2 FQNEAQ (reference sequence). The CDR3 contains 15 residues. The V end lost 5 bases, the J end lost 0 bases, and 13 bases lay between the germline ends. DNA of the CDR3: TGTGCCAGCAGCCTCGGGATATCCATGAACACTGAAGCTTTCTTT. This sequence encodes CASSLGISMNTEAFF.

The rearrangement uses TRBV4-2 and TRBJ1-2, with a weak D call TRBD1 (6 bases). The CDR3 spans 16 residues. The germline gives CDR1 LGHNA, CDR2 YNFKEQ. V gave up 3 bases and J gave up 4 bases, with 18 bases separating them. The CDR3 protein is CASSQRQEQGVYGYTF. The CDR3 DNA sequence: TGTGCCAGCAGCCAGCGACAGGAGCAAGGGGTCTATGGCTACACCTTC.

This sequence joins TRBV5-6 and TRBJ1-2; D is undetermined. This CDR3 region has 13 residues. Per germline, CDR1 SGHDT and CDR2 YYEEEE. The germline V and J ends were trimmed by 0 bases and 7 bases, with 10 bases remaining between them. The CDR3: CASSLAPGIGYTF. The DNA for the CDR3 is TGTGCCAGCAGCTTGGCTCCAGGTATTGGCTACACCTTC.

CDR3 nucleotide sequence: TGTGCCAGCAGCGCCGCGGAGGTACGGTCACCCCTCCACTTT. Amino acids: CASSAAEVRSPLHF. The chain links TRBV9 to TRBJ1-6; D is undetermined. The CDR3 is 14 amino acids. The V end was cut by 3 bases, the J end by 10 bases, with 14 bases between. Germline CDR1 SGDLS, CDR2 YYNGEE. The complete variable domain, with remaining parts taken from reference TRBV9 and TRBJ1-6, reads DSGVTQTPKHLITATGQRVTLRCSPRSGDLSVYWYQQSLDQGLQFLIQYYNGEERAKGNILERFSAQQFPDLHSELNLSSLELGDSALYFCASSAAEVRSPLHFGNGTRLTVT.

This clone has only one observation. V is TRBV27 and J is TRBJ2-3; 10 bases align to TRBD1. The length of the CDR3 is 14 residues. V gave up 8 bases and J gave up 6 bases; unmatched junction bases: 8. Germline V gene lookup returns CDR1 MNHEY and CDR2 SMNVEV (reference sequence). Written as DNA, the CDR3 is TGTGCCAGCGGGGAAGACAGGGGGCTGGATACGCAGTATTTT. Encoded protein: CASGEDRGLDTQYF.

The chain carries TRBV7-2 and TRBJ2-7; a possible D gene is TRBD1 (5 bases). This CDR3 is 15 amino acids long. V dropped 6 bases and J dropped 3 bases, with 18 bases sitting between them. Germline CDR1 and CDR2: SGHTA and FQGNSA. The CDR3 nucleotides are TGTGCCAGCAGAGTAGGTCTCGGCAGGGACTACGAGCAGTACTTC. Translation gives CASRVGLGRDYEQYF.

The chain links TRBV5-6 to TRBJ1-2; a possible D gene is TRBD1 (6 bases). CDR3 size: 13 residues. Germline V gene data show CDR1 as SGHDT and CDR2 as YYEEEE. The V and J ends lost 5 bases and 4 bases respectively, with 12 bases between them. CDR3 protein: CASSRARGYGYTF. The CDR3 nucleotides read TGTGCCAGCAGTCGGGCCAGGGGCTATGGCTACACCTTC. The full variable domain, completed using reference TRBV5-6 and TRBJ1-2, is DAGVTQSPTHLIKTRGQQVTLRCSPKSGHDTVSWYQQALGQGPQFIFQYYEEEERQRGNFPDRFSGHQFPNYSSELNVNALLLGDSALYLCASSRARGYGYTFGSGTRLTVV.

This chain links TRBV19 with TRBJ1-5; TRBD1 matches at 10 bases. Germline loops: CDR1 LNHDA, CDR2 SQIVND (reference sequence). With V trimmed by 7 bases and J by 7 bases, 4 bases remained unmatched. This CDR3 comprises 13 residues. CDR3 residues: CASTRDRGQPQHF. The CDR3 DNA follows: TGTGCCAGTACTCGGGACAGGGGACAGCCCCAGCATTTT.

This chain connects TRBV25-1 to TRBJ2-3, with a possible D match to TRBD1 (6 bases). The CDR3 contains 13 residues. The germline V gene has CDR1 MGHDK and CDR2 SYGVNS. With 10 bases removed from V and 2 bases from J, the gap between germline ends came to 13 bases. The CDR3 protein is CATSGHFTDTQYF. The CDR3 nucleotides are TGTGCCACCTCGGGACATTTCACAGATACGCAGTATTTT.

The V gene is TRBV7-2, the J gene TRBJ1-5; D ambiguous. Trimming removed 5 bases from V and 2 bases from J, with 16 bases in between. The CDR3 contains 16 residues. Germline assignment: CDR1 SGHTA and CDR2 FQGNSA. As DNA, the CDR3 is TGTGCCAGCAGCCAAGTTGCAGGCAACGGCAATCAGCCCCAGCATTTT. Translated: CASSQVAGNGNQPQHF.

The chain has TRBV28 and TRBJ1-2; maybe TRBD1 (6 bases). CDR3 size: 13 residues. V lost 8 bases to trimming and J lost 8 bases, with 18 bases between them. Per the germline V gene, CDR1 is MDHEN and CDR2 is SYDVKM. The DNA of the CDR3 is TGTGCCAGCGATGTATCAGGGGAGAAAGGCTACACCTTC. Protein sequence: CASDVSGEKGYTF.

The chain recombines TRBV5-6 with TRBJ2-3; a possible D gene is TRBD2 (6 bases). The CDR3 loop spans 16 amino acids. Trimming took off 2 bases at V and 1 base at J, with 14 bases between the two ends. Germline assignment: CDR1 SGHDT and CDR2 YYEEEE. The CDR3 DNA is TGTGCCAGCAGCTTCTGGGGGGAATCGGGCACAGATACGCAGTATTTT. Translated: CASSFWGESGTDTQYF.

The J gene is TRBJ2-3, the V gene TRBV19, with a possible D match to TRBD1 (6 bases). CDR1 is LNHDA and CDR2 is SQIVND in the germline V gene (reference sequence). The CDR3 loop spans 16 amino acids. Trimming took 3 bases from V and 6 from J, leaving 19 bases between them. The CDR3 sequence is CASSIARGLVFDTQYF. CDR3 bases: TGTGCCAGTAGTATCGCCAGGGGTCTGGTATTTGATACGCAGTATTTT. The variable domain in full, with the rest retrieved from reference TRBV19 and TRBJ2-3, is DGGITQSPKYLFRKEGQNVTLSCEQNLNHDAMYWYRQDPGQGLRLIYYSQIVNDFQKGDIAEGYSVSREKKESFPLTVTSAQKNPTAFYLCASSIARGLVFDTQYFGPGTRLTVL.

This sequence joins TRBV25-1 and TRBJ1-3; D remains ambiguous. CDR1 and CDR2 (germline): MGHDK, SYGVNS. V lost 4 bases and J lost 0, with 4 bases in between. The CDR3 contains 13 residues. The CDR3 is CASSVSSGNTIYF. In nucleotides, the CDR3 is TGTGCCAGCAGTGTCAGCTCTGGAAACACCATATATTTT. Full variable domain (outside the CDR3, taken from reference TRBV25-1 and TRBJ1-3): EADIYQTPRYLVIGTGKKITLECSQTMGHDKMYWYQQDPGMELHLIHYSYGVNSTEKGDLSSESTVSRIRTEHFPLTLESARPSHTSQYLCASSVSSGNTIYFGEGSWLTVV.

The chain recombines TRBV7-2 with TRBJ2-3; TRBD1 aligns across 9 bases. Germline CDR1 and CDR2: SGHTA and FQGNSA. V shed 4 bases and J 3 bases; nucleotides not matched to a gene: 5. The CDR3 loop spans 15 amino acids. CDR3 amino acids: CASSYRGLWTDTQYF. The CDR3 nucleotides read TGTGCCAGCAGCTACAGGGGGCTTTGGACAGATACGCAGTATTTT.

This rearrangement joins TRBV6-1 to TRBJ1-1; TRBD1 agrees at 7 bases. The CDR3 contains 11 residues. Germline CDR1 MNHNS, CDR2 SASEGT. The V and J ends lost 6 bases and 10 bases, in that order; junction bases with no gene match: 5. The CDR3 here is CASRTGSPAFF. CDR3 coding DNA: TGTGCCAGCAGGACAGGGTCTCCAGCTTTCTTT.

This chain joins TRBV27 and TRBJ2-3; tentatively, D is TRBD2 (6 bases). CDR3 length equals 19 residues. Germline V gives CDR1 MNHEY, CDR2 SMNVEV (reference sequence). V lost 3 bases to trimming and J lost 0 bases, with 22 bases between them. The CDR3: CASSFWGVNSGPSTDTQYF. DNA for the CDR3: TGTGCCAGCAGTTTTTGGGGGGTGAATAGCGGCCCTAGCACAGATACGCAGTATTTT.